The subject of this entry is one T cell receptor beta chain. The data were taken from a study of cytomegalovirus exposure and HLA in healthy donors. This PCR relied on a set of 60 Vbeta primers and 13 Jbeta primers. Assay used: immunoSEQ multiplex PCR; TCRdb lists only in-frame clones, some missing. The sample lists around 110,000 clones, 73% occurring once. The CDR3 extends over 14 amino acids. Germline CDR1 is SNHLY and CDR2 is FYNNEI. Trimming at V came to 7 bases and at J to 6 bases, leaving 8 bases not matched to a gene. This receptor was obtained from a man aged 30-40 years in good health and CMV-seronegative. The rearrangement links TRBV2 to TRBJ2-1; 8 bases are a match to TRBD1. Sequencing was done on a sample of PBMCs. CDR3 amino acids: CASKTGTGGNEQFF. As DNA, the CDR3 is TGTGCCAGCAAGACCGGGACAGGAGGCAATGAGCAGTTCTTC.